One sample yielded the 21 T cell receptor beta chains listed below, sequenced in a study of cytomegalovirus exposure and HLA in healthy donors. Vbeta (60) and Jbeta (13) primers were used in the PCR. Only in-frame clones appear in the TCRdb table, and some are missing; sequencing was by immunoSEQ multiplex PCR. The sample includes some 220,000 clones, around 80% seen only once; the top ten take over 0.5%. The sample comprised PBMCs. The receptors come from a woman aged 40 to 55 in good health and CMV-seronegative.

The chain links TRBV5-1 to TRBJ1-4; D unclear. The ends were cut back, 4 bases at V and 5 bases at J, with 15 bases in the middle. Per germline, CDR1 SGHRS and CDR2 YFSETQ. The CDR3 runs to 15 residues. Written as DNA, the CDR3 is TGCGCCAGCAGCCCGGTTGGAGGCAGGAATGAAAAACTGTTTTTT. As protein: CASSPVGGRNEKLFF. The complete variable domain, with remaining parts taken from reference TRBV5-1 and TRBJ1-4, reads KAGVTQTPRYLIKTRGQQVTLSCSPISGHRSVSWYQQTPGQGLQFLFEYFSETQRNKGNFPGRFSGRQFSNSRSEMNVSTLELGDSALYLCASSPVGGRNEKLFFGSGTQLSVL.

The chain joins TRBV25-1 to TRBJ2-3, with D possibly matching TRBD2 (5 bases). Germline V CDR1 and CDR2: MGHDK, SYGVNS. This CDR3 is 14 amino acids long. The V end was cut by 6 bases, the J end by 2 bases, with 12 bases between. Here the CDR3 reads CASRGAALTDTQYF. The CDR3 coding sequence is TGTGCCAGCAGGGGAGCGGCCCTCACAGATACGCAGTATTTT.

This sequence joins TRBV7-9 and TRBJ2-7; perhaps TRBD1 as D (5 bases). CDR1 is SEHNR and CDR2 is FQNEAQ in the germline V gene (reference sequence). Between the trimmed V and J ends, which lost 6 bases and 2 bases, there was a span of 17 bases. The CDR3 extends over 15 amino acids. CDR3 in DNA: TGTGCCAGCAGTCCCCAGGGATTTGCCGCCTACGAGCAGTACTTC. This sequence encodes CASSPQGFAAYEQYF. The variable domain in full, with the rest retrieved from reference TRBV7-9 and TRBJ2-7, is DTGVSQNPRHKITKRGQNVTFRCDPISEHNRLYWYRQTLGQGPEFLTYFQNEAQLEKSRLLSDRFSAERPKGSFSTLEIQRTEQGDSAMYLCASSPQGFAAYEQYFGPGTRLTVT.

This clone has just one count. The genes are TRBV13 and TRBJ2-7; 7 nucleotides match TRBD1. The germline V gene has CDR1 PRHDT and CDR2 FYEKMQ (reference sequence). V shed 0 bases, J shed 3 bases, and the junction held 5 bases outside the gene matches. The CDR3 has 15 residues. DNA of the CDR3: TGTGCCAGCAGCTTAGGCCGGACAGGAGACTACGAGCAGTACTTC. It yields the protein CASSLGRTGDYEQYF. The complete variable domain, with remaining parts taken from reference TRBV13 and TRBJ2-7, reads AAGVIQSPRHLIKEKRETATLKCYPIPRHDTVYWYQQGPGQDPQFLISFYEKMQSDKGSIPDRFSAQQFSDYHSELNMSSLELGDSALYFCASSLGRTGDYEQYFGPGTRLTVT.

The chain recombines TRBV5-1 with TRBJ2-7, with a weak D call TRBD2 (7 bases). The V gene's germline CDR1 is SGHRS and CDR2 YFSETQ. Trimming left V 7 bases short and J 6 bases short, with 17 bases between. The CDR3 loop spans 13 amino acids. The CDR3 loop reads CASSEGGVGEQYF. The CDR3 DNA reads TGCGCCAGCTCCGAAGGGGGGGTCGGCGAGCAGTACTTC.

In this sample, this clone turned up a few times. The chain uses TRBV12-2 and TRBJ2-1; the tabulated D call, TRBD1, remains unverified against the DNA. TRBV12-2 is a pseudogene. The CDR3 length is 13 residues. The CDR3 loop is CASRLRQVNEQFF. The CDR3 DNA reads TGTGCAAGTCGCTTAAGACAGGTCAATGAGCAGTTCTTC.

This clone was seen a few times. The V gene is TRBV9, the J gene TRBJ1-3, with a possible D match to TRBD1 (5 bases). With 0 bases removed from V and 0 bases from J, the gap between germline ends came to 7 bases. The CDR3 consists of 15 residues. Germline CDR1 is SGDLS and CDR2 is YYNGEE. The CDR3 sequence is CASSVGTLSGNTIYF. CDR3 sequence (DNA): TGTGCCAGCAGCGTAGGGACACTCTCTGGAAACACCATATATTTT. Based on the CDR3 plus reference TRBV9 and TRBJ1-3, the full variable domain is DSGVTQTPKHLITATGQRVTLRCSPRSGDLSVYWYQQSLDQGLQFLIQYYNGEERAKGNILERFSAQQFPDLHSELNLSSLELGDSALYFCASSVGTLSGNTIYFGEGSWLTVV.

This rearrangement joins TRBV19 to TRBJ1-1; the D is unclear. Per the germline V gene, CDR1 is LNHDA and CDR2 is SQIVND (reference sequence). The CDR3 sequence is 14 residues long. Trimming stripped 6 bases from V and 0 bases from J, with 11 bases between. For the CDR3, the DNA is TGTGCCAGTAGGCCGAGGGAGCTGAACACTGAAGCTTTCTTT. It yields the protein CASRPRELNTEAFF.

The rearrangement links TRBV18 to TRBJ2-3; TRBD2 matches at 11 bases. Trimming cost V 1 base and J 4 bases; bases outside gene matches: 4. Looked up from germline, CDR1 is KGHSH and CDR2 is LQKENI. The CDR3 totals 16 residues. Here the CDR3 DNA reads TGTGCCAGCTCACCACTAGCGGGGGGGGCCTCAGATACGCAGTATTTT. It codes for CASSPLAGGASDTQYF.

V and J are TRBV2 and TRBJ2-1, with D tentatively TRBD2 (6 bases). Between the trimmed V and J ends, which lost 7 bases and 3 bases, there was a span of 16 bases. The CDR3 consists of 15 residues. Germline CDR1 and CDR2: SNHLY and FYNNEI. The CDR3 DNA is TGTGCCAGCAAGGAGAGCGCGGGGATCTACAATGAGCAGTTCTTC. Its protein is CASKESAGIYNEQFF. Full variable domain (rest looked up from reference TRBV2 and TRBJ2-1): EPEVTQTPSHQVTQMGQEVILRCVPISNHLYFYWYRQILGQKVEFLVSFYNNEISEKSEIFDDQFSVERPDGSNFTLKIRSTKLEDSAMYFCASKESAGIYNEQFFGPGTRLTVL.

The chain joins TRBV7-3 to TRBJ1-1, with D possibly TRBD1 on 5 matching bases. CDR3 length: 13 residues. Per germline, CDR1 SGHTA and CDR2 FQGTGA. V was pared by 4 bases and J by 0 bases, with 6 bases between. Here the CDR3 reads CASSSQVNTEAFF. The CDR3, as DNA: TGTGCCAGCAGCTCACAGGTGAACACTGAAGCTTTCTTT.

The chain carries TRBV19 and TRBJ2-2, with no clear D. Germline CDR1 reads LNHDA; CDR2 reads SQIVND (reference sequence). The germline V and J ends were trimmed by 4 bases and 1 base, with 7 bases remaining between them. This CDR3 contains 14 residues. The CDR3 DNA reads as TGTGCCAGTAGTAACCAACAGAACACCGGGGAGCTGTTTTTT. The encoded protein is CASSNQQNTGELFF.

This sequence joins TRBV7-2 and TRBJ2-7; D is perhaps TRBD1 (5 bases). The CDR3 loop spans 15 amino acids. Germline CDR1 reads SGHTA; CDR2 reads FQGNSA. Trimming left V 2 bases short and J 0 bases short, with 11 bases between. The CDR3 coding sequence is TGTGCCAGCAGCTTAAAAGACAGCAGCTCCTACGAGCAGTACTTC. Its translation: CASSLKDSSSYEQYF.

The J gene is TRBJ2-5, the V gene TRBV6-5; D gene ambiguous. The end of the DNA aligns better with TRBJ2-7, so the J call may be wrong. The CDR3 is 14 amino acids. In germline, CDR1 is MNHEY, CDR2 SVGAGI. CDR3 nucleotide sequence: TGTGCCAGCAGTTTCGACAAAACCTCGTACGAGCAGTACTTC. It is translated as CASSFDKTSYEQYF.

This chain links TRBV6-5 with TRBJ1-2; no clear D. Deletions cut 2 bases from V and 4 bases from J, with 14 bases between. Germline V gene data show CDR1 as MNHEY and CDR2 as SVGAGI. This CDR3 has 15 residues. CDR3 coding DNA: TGTGCCAGCAGTTACACGGACGGAGGGAGCTATGGCTACACCTTC. Encoded protein: CASSYTDGGSYGYTF.

This clone was seen a few times. This chain joins TRBV14 and TRBJ1-1; TRBD1 matches at 7 bases. The ends lost 4 bases at V and 7 bases at J; junction bases unmatched: 12. Per germline, CDR1 SGHDN and CDR2 FVKESK. The CDR3 is 15 residues long. In DNA form, the CDR3 reads TGTGCCAGCAGCCTTCAGACAGGGATCAGTAGTGAAGCTTTCTTT. Its protein is CASSLQTGISSEAFF.

This clone turned up a few times. This chain links TRBV6-5 with TRBJ1-6; no reliable D call. The V end lost 7 bases, the J end lost 9 bases, and 10 bases lay between the germline ends. CDR3 size: 12 residues. CDR1 and CDR2 from the germline V gene are MNHEY and SVGAGI. The CDR3 DNA reads TGTGCCAGCAAAGGAGGTATTTCACCCCTCCACTTT. Amino acid sequence: CASKGGISPLHF.

J is TRBJ2-7 and V is TRBV7-9; D is possibly TRBD2 (5 bases). This CDR3 contains 16 residues. V lost 5 bases to trimming and J lost 0 bases, with 17 bases between them. Looked up from germline, CDR1 is SEHNR and CDR2 is FQNEAQ (reference sequence). CDR3 DNA sequence: TGTGCCAGCAGCGCAGATGGGCGGGTCAACTCCTACGAGCAGTACTTC. Its translation: CASSADGRVNSYEQYF.

This clone was detected a few times. This chain links TRBV5-1 with TRBJ2-3, with 9 bases that match TRBD2. The V segment lost 2 bases and the J segment 4 bases; nucleotides outside the gene matches: 8. In germline, CDR1 is SGHRS, CDR2 YFSETQ. This CDR3 comprises 16 residues. The CDR3, as DNA: TGCGCCAGCAGCTTAGGCGGGGGGGCTGGAGCAGATACGCAGTATTTT. This codes for CASSLGGGAGADTQYF. Together with reference TRBV5-1 and TRBJ2-3, the CDR3 gives the full variable domain: KAGVTQTPRYLIKTRGQQVTLSCSPISGHRSVSWYQQTPGQGLQFLFEYFSETQRNKGNFPGRFSGRQFSNSRSEMNVSTLELGDSALYLCASSLGGGAGADTQYFGPGTRLTVL.

CDR3 in DNA: TGTGCCAGCAGTCATCAGGGGGATCTATTCACAGATACGCAGTATTTT. Translation: CASSHQGDLFTDTQYF. This chain links TRBV2 with TRBJ2-3, with 7 bases matching TRBD1. The CDR3 is made up of 16 amino acids. Losses at the gene ends were 5 bases for V and 2 bases for J; bases not matched to a gene: 10. Germline V lookup: CDR1 SNHLY, CDR2 FYNNEI.

This sequence joins TRBV5-4 and TRBJ1-3; 7 nucleotides align to TRBD1. The CDR3 is 16 amino acids. V shed 4 bases, J shed 1 base, and the junction held 8 bases outside the gene matches. Germline values: CDR1 SGHNT, CDR2 YYREEE (reference sequence). In nucleotides, the CDR3 is TGTGCCAGCAGCCTAGGTCAGGGGGGATCTGGAAACACCATATATTTT. Translating it yields CASSLGQGGSGNTIYF.